This T cell receptor (beta chain) was sequenced during a study of blood T cell repertoires in COVID-19. Study background: Samples representing acute and convalescent COVID-19 were sourced from the United States, Italy and Spain. T cells, B-cell-depleted T cells, or PBMCs provided the cDNA or gDNA that served as material.

V trimming: 5 bases; J trimming: 4 bases; junction bases outside the gene matches: 13. Germline loops: CDR1 LNHDA, CDR2 SQIVND (reference sequence). The CDR3 contains 17 residues. In the original workflow: The authors estimated nucleated cell counts from reference gene primer amplification. TCRdb's table, derived via immunoSEQ multiplex PCR, lists solely in-frame clones and lacks some. V and J calls and clone size are given by that table; D and trimming were obtained from the DNA. Found here are more than 400,000 clones, 80% to 90% of them singletons; the top ten hold about 3%. The genes are TRBV19 and TRBJ2-1, with 8 bases matching TRBD1. The sequence came from a human donor in a cohort sampled during active COVID-19. The sequencing input was peripheral blood. The CDR3 DNA reads as TGTGCCAGTAGTCCCCTTCCCGACAGGGGCTTATACAATGAGCAGTTCTTC. Translating gives CASSPLPDRGLYNEQFF.